These T cell receptor beta chains were read from a single sample in a study of T-cell memory formation after mild COVID-19. TCRdb itself ran the 5' RACE reads through MiXCR, one entry per CDR3 protein. The repertoire consists of a few hundred thousand distinct CDR3 sequences, with 8% to 9% occurring once and the leading ten covering roughly 22%. The sample consisted of PBMCs or a T cell subset sorted from them (not recorded which). The receptors were sampled from a man in his late teens or twenties who had mild COVID-19 (a few samples of this study predate the infection). Cell type and time point are not known. CDR3s include the opening cysteine and the closing phenylalanine or tryptophan. The D gene is left open where the match is weak. The size of a clone is reported for some rows only, either as once, few or many, or as a class for expanded clones.

abundance: many
j_gene: TRBJ1-6
d_gene: NA
v_gene: TRBV10-3
CDR3nt: TGTGCCGCTCAGGATAGGAAAAGCTCCTATAATTCACCCCTCCACTTT
CDR3aa: CAAQDRKSSYNSPLHF

abundance: NA
j_gene: TRBJ2-7
d_gene: NA
v_gene: TRBV30
CDR3nt: TGTGCCTGGAGCCAGGGAGAGCAGTACTTC
CDR3aa: CAWSQGEQYF

abundance: few
j_gene: TRBJ1-4
d_gene: NA
v_gene: TRBV3-1
CDR3nt: TGTGCCAGCAGCCAATCGACCGGGGAATACGAAAAACTGTTTTTT
CDR3aa: CASSQSTGEYEKLFF

abundance: few
j_gene: TRBJ1-6
d_gene: TRBD1
v_gene: TRBV3-1
CDR3nt: TGTGCCAGCAGCCCCACGGACAGGATAGGGTCACCCCTCCACTTT
CDR3aa: CASSPTDRIGSPLHF

abundance: NA
j_gene: TRBJ2-1
d_gene: TRBD2
v_gene: TRBV10-3
CDR3nt: TGTGCCATCAGTGACTATAGCGGGGGGGCTTACAATGAGCAGTTCTTC
CDR3aa: CAISDYSGGAYNEQFF

abundance: NA
j_gene: TRBJ2-3
d_gene: NA
v_gene: TRBV7-3
CDR3nt: TGTGCCAGCAGCTCCGGGGGGCCCCCCCGCACAGATACGCAGTATTTT
CDR3aa: CASSSGGPPRTDTQYF

abundance: NA
j_gene: TRBJ2-3
d_gene: NA
v_gene: TRBV5-1
CDR3nt: TGCGCCAGCGGCCCGGGGCAGGGTGTAAATACGCAGTATTTT
CDR3aa: CASGPGQGVNTQYF

abundance: NA
j_gene: TRBJ2-1
d_gene: NA
v_gene: TRBV5-4
CDR3nt: TGTGCCAGCAGCTCGATAGTCCTTGATGAGCAGTTCTTC
CDR3aa: CASSSIVLDEQFF

abundance: NA
j_gene: TRBJ2-7
d_gene: NA
v_gene: TRBV10-3
CDR3nt: TGTGCCACCTCGGGGAAGTGGGACGAGCAGTACTTC
CDR3aa: CATSGKWDEQYF

abundance: NA
j_gene: TRBJ2-5
d_gene: NA
v_gene: TRBV5-4
CDR3nt: TGTGCCAGCAGCCCCATAAAGGGGTCACACCAAGAGACCCAGTACTTC
CDR3aa: CASSPIKGSHQETQYF

abundance: NA
j_gene: TRBJ1-1
d_gene: NA
v_gene: TRBV7-3
CDR3nt: TGTGCCAGCAGCGCCAATGGGGGTGTCACCACTGAAGCTTTCTTT
CDR3aa: CASSANGGVTTEAFF

abundance: many
j_gene: TRBJ2-5
d_gene: NA
v_gene: TRBV12-3/TRBV12-4
CDR3nt: TGTGCCAGCAGTTTAGGAGGGCCCGAGACCCAGTACTTC
CDR3aa: CASSLGGPETQYF

abundance: NA
j_gene: TRBJ2-1
d_gene: NA
v_gene: TRBV24-1
CDR3nt: TGTGCCACCAGCCAGGGTGGGGGGGCGGATGAGCAGTTCTTC
CDR3aa: CATSQGGGADEQFF

abundance: NA
j_gene: TRBJ2-1
d_gene: NA
v_gene: TRBV7-2
CDR3nt: TGTGCCAGCAGCTGGGGCGTGAGCTCCTACAATGAGCAGTTCTTC
CDR3aa: CASSWGVSSYNEQFF

abundance: NA
j_gene: TRBJ1-5
d_gene: NA
v_gene: TRBV5-1
CDR3nt: TGCGCCAGCAGCCCGGACGGGGGAGCTCAGCCCCAGCATTTT
CDR3aa: CASSPDGGAQPQHF

abundance: NA
j_gene: TRBJ2-5
d_gene: NA
v_gene: TRBV4-1
CDR3nt: TGCGCCAGCAGCCAAGATTGGGTAGCAGCAGGGGAAGGAGAGACCCAGTACTTC
CDR3aa: CASSQDWVAAGEGETQYF

abundance: many
j_gene: TRBJ2-3
d_gene: TRBD2
v_gene: TRBV12-3/TRBV12-4
CDR3nt: TGTGCCAGTGACGATAGCGGGGGAACAGATACGCAGTATTTT
CDR3aa: CASDDSGGTDTQYF

abundance: NA
j_gene: TRBJ1-1
d_gene: NA
v_gene: TRBV4-3
CDR3nt: TGCGCCAGCAGCCAAGGGCCGAGAATGGACACTGAAGCTTTCTTT
CDR3aa: CASSQGPRMDTEAFF

abundance: few
j_gene: TRBJ1-4
d_gene: TRBD1
v_gene: TRBV7-8
CDR3nt: TGTGCCAGCAGCCCCACTGAGGGCAGGGGGATTGAAAAACTGTTTTTT
CDR3aa: CASSPTEGRGIEKLFF

abundance: many
j_gene: TRBJ2-5
d_gene: NA
v_gene: TRBV7-9
CDR3nt: TGTGCCAGCAGCATCTCACAGACCCAGTACTTC
CDR3aa: CASSISQTQYF

abundance: NA
j_gene: TRBJ1-2
d_gene: NA
v_gene: TRBV4-1
CDR3nt: TGCGCCAGCAGCCAAGATCCGAGGGGTATCTATGGCTACACCTTC
CDR3aa: CASSQDPRGIYGYTF

abundance: few
j_gene: TRBJ1-2
d_gene: TRBD1
v_gene: TRBV3-1
CDR3nt: TGTGCCAGCAGCTGGGGACAGGATAGCGGCTACACCTTC
CDR3aa: CASSWGQDSGYTF

abundance: few
j_gene: TRBJ2-1
d_gene: TRBD1
v_gene: TRBV7-9
CDR3nt: TGTGCCAGCAGAGAAGGGACAGTCCCGTTCTTC
CDR3aa: CASREGTVPFF

abundance: NA
j_gene: TRBJ1-5
d_gene: NA
v_gene: TRBV6-2/TRBV6-3
CDR3nt: TGTGCCAGCAGTTACAGGTCAGACATTCAGCCCCAGCATTTT
CDR3aa: CASSYRSDIQPQHF

abundance: NA
j_gene: TRBJ1-2
d_gene: NA
v_gene: TRBV5-1
CDR3nt: TGCGCCAGCAGCCCCTACAGGGACTCCATAATTCACACAAGTGGCTACACCTTC
CDR3aa: CASSPYRDSIIHTSGYTF

abundance: NA
j_gene: TRBJ2-3
d_gene: NA
v_gene: TRBV6-2/TRBV6-3
CDR3nt: TGTGCCAGCAGTTACGGTCCTGAAGTCCCCAGCACAGATACGCAGTATTTT
CDR3aa: CASSYGPEVPSTDTQYF

abundance: few
j_gene: TRBJ2-5
d_gene: NA
v_gene: TRBV4-1
CDR3nt: TGCGCCAGCAGCCAAGTAGTAGTGGAGACCCAGTACTTC
CDR3aa: CASSQVVVETQYF

abundance: few
j_gene: TRBJ2-3
d_gene: TRBD1
v_gene: TRBV27
CDR3nt: TGTGCCAGCAGTTCTCCAGGGGGAAGCACAGATACGCAGTATTTT
CDR3aa: CASSSPGGSTDTQYF

abundance: few
j_gene: TRBJ1-1
d_gene: NA
v_gene: TRBV6-2/TRBV6-3
CDR3nt: TGTGCCAGCGGACAAACAGGGTCGATGAACACTGAAGCTTTCTTT
CDR3aa: CASGQTGSMNTEAFF

abundance: many
j_gene: TRBJ1-1
d_gene: NA
v_gene: TRBV7-9
CDR3nt: TGTGCCAGCAGCATCAGAAGCAATGAAGCTTTCTTT
CDR3aa: CASSIRSNEAFF

abundance: few
j_gene: TRBJ2-4
d_gene: TRBD1
v_gene: TRBV6-2/TRBV6-3
CDR3nt: TGTGCCAGCAGTCCACAGGGGGCGGCCAAAAACATTCAGTACTTC
CDR3aa: CASSPQGAAKNIQYF

abundance: few
j_gene: TRBJ2-1
d_gene: NA
v_gene: TRBV20-1
CDR3nt: TGCAGTGCACATCGGACAATCGCTCCCTACAATGAGCAGTTCTTC
CDR3aa: CSAHRTIAPYNEQFF

abundance: NA
j_gene: TRBJ2-2
d_gene: NA
v_gene: TRBV4-3
CDR3nt: TGCGCCAGCAGCCCGGGGACTGCCACCGGGGAGCTGTTTTTT
CDR3aa: CASSPGTATGELFF

abundance: NA
j_gene: TRBJ2-3
d_gene: TRBD1
v_gene: TRBV12-3/TRBV12-4
CDR3nt: TGTGCCAGCAGTAACCGGGACAGGGGGCAGAACACAGATACGCAGTATTTT
CDR3aa: CASSNRDRGQNTDTQYF

abundance: few
j_gene: TRBJ2-1
d_gene: NA
v_gene: TRBV7-7
CDR3nt: TGTGCTAGCAGCTTTGGCAGTATCAATGAGCAGTTCTTC
CDR3aa: CASSFGSINEQFF

abundance: NA
j_gene: TRBJ2-7
d_gene: NA
v_gene: TRBV6-1
CDR3nt: TGTGCCAGCAGTGACGGTCCCTACGAGCAGTACTTC
CDR3aa: CASSDGPYEQYF

abundance: NA
j_gene: TRBJ2-1
d_gene: NA
v_gene: TRBV7-2
CDR3nt: TGTGCCAGTAGCGACCCAAGAGGAGGGGACTACAATGAGCAGTTCTTC
CDR3aa: CASSDPRGGDYNEQFF

abundance: NA
j_gene: TRBJ1-2
d_gene: NA
v_gene: TRBV7-2
CDR3nt: TGTGCCAGCAGCTCCCGGACGCTCCTCTACACCTTC
CDR3aa: CASSSRTLLYTF

abundance: NA
j_gene: TRBJ2-5
d_gene: NA
v_gene: TRBV2
CDR3nt: TGTGCCAGTGGCGGACTAACCGGCGGTTCGTCCCAGTACTTC
CDR3aa: CASGGLTGGSSQYF

abundance: few
j_gene: TRBJ2-7
d_gene: NA
v_gene: TRBV7-9
CDR3nt: TGTGCCAGCAGCTTCGACTACAACGAGCAGTACTTC
CDR3aa: CASSFDYNEQYF

abundance: NA
j_gene: TRBJ1-5
d_gene: NA
v_gene: TRBV5-5
CDR3nt: TGTGCCAGCAGCCCCCGGGTGGGGTATAGCAATCAGCCCCAGCATTTT
CDR3aa: CASSPRVGYSNQPQHF

abundance: few
j_gene: TRBJ1-4
d_gene: NA
v_gene: TRBV28
CDR3nt: TGTGCCAGCAGTTTAACAGGGTCGCTGTTTTTT
CDR3aa: CASSLTGSLFF

abundance: few
j_gene: TRBJ1-5
d_gene: NA
v_gene: TRBV12-3/TRBV12-4
CDR3nt: TGTGCCAGCAGCATAGACCGGTTCGGACAGCCCCAGCATTTT
CDR3aa: CASSIDRFGQPQHF

abundance: many
j_gene: TRBJ2-5
d_gene: NA
v_gene: TRBV10-3
CDR3nt: TGTGCCATCAGTGGACTGGAAGAGACCCAGTACTTC
CDR3aa: CAISGLEETQYF

abundance: many
j_gene: TRBJ2-1
d_gene: TRBD2
v_gene: TRBV7-9
CDR3nt: TGTGCCAGCAGCTTGAGCGGGGTGTACAATGAGCAGTTCTTC
CDR3aa: CASSLSGVYNEQFF

abundance: NA
j_gene: TRBJ2-5
d_gene: NA
v_gene: TRBV20-1
CDR3nt: TGCAGTGCTAGAGGGAAGGAGCCTGGGGAGACCCAGTACTTC
CDR3aa: CSARGKEPGETQYF

abundance: few
j_gene: TRBJ2-1
d_gene: NA
v_gene: TRBV6-2/TRBV6-3
CDR3nt: TGTGCCAGCGGGTTCCGACGGGCCGAGAATGAGCAGTTCTTC
CDR3aa: CASGFRRAENEQFF

abundance: few
j_gene: TRBJ2-1
d_gene: TRBD1
v_gene: TRBV5-1
CDR3nt: TGCGCCAGCAGCTGGATTCAGGGGGCCCCCTACAATGAGCAGTTCTTC
CDR3aa: CASSWIQGAPYNEQFF